This T cell receptor beta chain was recorded in a study of blood T cell repertoires in COVID-19. Across the study: Spain, Italy and the United States supplied samples that represented acute and convalescent COVID-19. T cells, B-cell-depleted T cells, or PBMCs provided the cDNA or gDNA that served as material.

Germline CDR1 reads KGHSH; CDR2 reads LQKENI. The CDR3 runs to 16 residues. Trimming at V came to 3 bases and at J to 6 bases, leaving 13 bases not matched to a gene. Original handling: Reference gene primers were amplified, and this amplification served to estimate nucleated cell counts. The assay was immunoSEQ multiplex PCR, and TCRdb's table has in-frame clones only and misses some. That table furnishes V, J and clone size, whereas the DNA furnished D and trimming. The data hold a few hundred thousand clones, with more than 85% observed a single time. This clonotype was sampled from a human donor in a cohort sampled during active COVID-19. Sequencing was performed on peripheral blood. This sequence joins TRBV18 and TRBJ2-7; 8 bases match TRBD2. The CDR3 DNA follows: TGTGCCAGCTCACCTGACGGGACTAGGTCGGCGGGCGAGCAGTACTTC. Encoded protein: CASSPDGTRSAGEQYF.